The text below deals with one TCR beta chain. This clone's antigen is unknown. Base qualities are not provided; no much larger clone lies one nucleotide away. Sequenced using an Illumina HiSeq 1500. TCRdb reprocessed the public reads (quality trimming at Q25 with fastp, clone calling with MiXCR) and kept in-frame beta chains. Each entry merges the rows of one CDR3 protein and shows their most common DNA and genes. The sample table records around 300,000 distinct CDR3 sequences; just under 25% of these occur just once. The top ten clonotypes cover about 14% of the sample. What the treatment or condition label conveys for this sample: in vitro stimulation with specific CMV peptide epitopes to enrich CMV-specific T cells. The data were taken from a study of T cell repertoires in cytomegalovirus infection (dated by TCRdb to 2018 to 2020). About the full investigation: Peptide stimulations targeted recently identified HLA-C-restricted CMV epitopes, whose presentation resists viral immunomodulation, together with well-studied HLA-B-restricted epitopes. Donor HLA type was relevant to the analysis, because carriage of CMV infection together with the matching HLA type was indicated by public TCR beta signatures. What the authors observed across the whole study: In both this cohort and an independent cohort of 352 donors, the cumulative frequency of public TCR beta family members distinguished carriers of CMV infection plus the relevant HLA type. The ex vivo response was dominated by HLA-C-restricted CMV-specific TCR beta clonotypes, which also provided the single most frequent clonotype in two of eight donors.

V loses 0 bases, J loses 6 bases, and the germline ends lie 18 bases apart. The CDR3 sequence holds 16 residues, the cysteine and phenylalanine included. The CDR3 DNA has 48 bases and is translated from base 1. CDR1 is given as LGHNT and CDR2 as FRNRAP, both from the germline V gene. Here the chain combines TRBV12-5 and TRBJ2-7; TRBD2 might be the D gene, on 5 matching bases. The source is a human donor in good health (CMV status not recorded). Some clones in this sample may be carry-over from other donors' samples. Sequencing used cultured PBMCs, obtained from culture after CMV antigen stimulation. The sequenced DNA is TGTGCTAGTGGTTTGGTACTCCCCGGAGGCCGTACCGAGCAGTACTTC. It codes for CASGLVLPGGRTEQYF.